A single sample is the source of the 16 T cell receptor beta chains below, sequenced in a study of T cell responses to AZD1222 COVID-19 vaccine. Measured with immunoSEQ multiplex PCR; TCRdb has only the in-frame clones, and not every one. The data hold about 150,000 clones, with 85% to 90% observed a single time. The input for sequencing was peripheral blood, taken on day 0 of AZD1222 vaccination. Source of these receptors: an adult in good health.

V is TRBV7-2 and J is TRBJ2-1; possibly TRBD1 for D (6 bases). The V and J ends lost 1 base and 4 bases respectively, with 17 bases between them. The CDR3 runs to 17 residues. Germline V gene data show CDR1 as SGHTA and CDR2 as FQGNSA. CDR3 region: CASSLEGTGPGYNEQFF. The CDR3 nucleotides are TGTGCCAGCAGCTTAGAGGGCACAGGGCCAGGGTACAATGAGCAGTTCTTC.

This chain joins TRBV7-2 and TRBJ1-2, with 8 bases lining up with TRBD1. V shed 5 bases and J 0 bases; nucleotides not matched to a gene: 8. Germline CDR1 reads SGHTA; CDR2 reads FQGNSA. This CDR3 comprises 16 residues. CDR3 loop: CASSPRDRSPNYGYTF. In DNA form, the CDR3 reads TGTGCCAGCAGCCCCCGGGACAGGAGCCCTAACTATGGCTACACCTTC.

The chain employs TRBV19 and TRBJ2-3; TRBD2 is a possible D gene (7 bases). The CDR3 totals 15 residues. Trimming left V 4 bases short and J 3 bases short, with 14 bases between. Germline lookup yields CDR1 LNHDA and CDR2 SQIVND (reference sequence). The CDR3 DNA follows: TGTGCCAGTAGTACCCGGGGGGCCGGTACAGATACGCAGTATTTT. Residues: CASSTRGAGTDTQYF.

The V gene is TRBV6-5, the J gene TRBJ1-1; TRBD1 might be the D (5 bases). Per the germline V gene, CDR1 is MNHEY and CDR2 is SVGAGI. The CDR3 has 15 amino acids. Deletions cut 5 bases from V and 4 bases from J, with 17 bases between. DNA for the CDR3: TGTGCCAGCAGTCCCCGGGGCGGCGAATTCACTGAAGCTTTCTTT. Translating gives CASSPRGGEFTEAFF.

V is TRBV27 and J is TRBJ2-3, with D perhaps TRBD1 (6 bases). The germline CDR1 and CDR2 sequences are MNHEY and SMNVEV (reference sequence). Trimming removed 5 bases at V and 2 bases at J, with 11 bases between. The CDR3 is 14 residues long. In DNA, the CDR3 is TGTGCCAGCAGTCCAGACAGGTCCACAGATACGCAGTATTTT. Its translation is CASSPDRSTDTQYF.

The chain recombines TRBV6-5 with TRBJ2-7; D is perhaps TRBD2 (5 bases). V lost 0 bases to trimming and J lost 11 bases, with 14 bases between them. The CDR3 is made up of 13 amino acids. Germline assignment: CDR1 MNHEY and CDR2 SVGAGI. The DNA for the CDR3 is TGTGCCAGCAGTTACTCTGCGGGTAGGGTGGAGTACTTC. Amino acid sequence: CASSYSAGRVEYF.

The chain carries TRBV13 and TRBJ2-2, with no clear D. CDR1 and CDR2 from the germline V gene are PRHDT and FYEKMQ (reference sequence). V lost 4 bases and J lost 9, with 6 bases in between. The CDR3 is 11 amino acids. CDR3: CASSYDRELFF. Written as DNA, the CDR3 is TGTGCCAGCAGCTATGACAGGGAGCTGTTTTTT.

The chain links TRBV19 to TRBJ1-3, with 7 nucleotides matching TRBD1. V was clipped by 7 bases and J by 4 bases; unmatched bases: 25. This CDR3 has 20 amino acids. Germline CDR1 LNHDA, CDR2 SQIVND (reference sequence). The CDR3 DNA is TGTGCCAGTACCTCCAACTGGGACCTAAACAGGGGCGAAGGAGGAAACACCATATATTTT. This codes for CASTSNWDLNRGEGGNTIYF.

The rearrangement joins TRBV21-1 to TRBJ2-3. TRBV21-1 is termed a pseudogene. The CDR3 is made up of 13 amino acids. The CDR3 coding sequence is TGTGCCAGCAGTAAAAGGGGGGCAGATACGCAGTATTTT. It encodes CASSKRGADTQYF.

The V and J genes are TRBV28 and TRBJ2-1, with a tentative D call TRBD2 (6 bases). Germline lookup yields CDR1 MDHEN and CDR2 SYDVKM. This CDR3 region has 14 residues. V was clipped by 2 bases and J by 13 bases, with 18 bases between them. CDR3 nucleotide sequence: TGTGCCAGCAGTTTAACTCCTAGCGTATACCCTCAGTTCTTC. Translating it yields CASSLTPSVYPQFF.

V is TRBV30 and J is TRBJ2-2, with D hard to call. V lost 0 bases and J lost 3, with 14 bases in between. Germline lookup yields CDR1 GTSNPN and CDR2 SVGIG (reference sequence). The CDR3 loop spans 16 amino acids. The chain's CDR3 is CAWSVRFPLDTGELFF. For the CDR3, the DNA is TGTGCCTGGAGTGTACGATTCCCTCTGGACACCGGGGAGCTGTTTTTT.

V is TRBV18 and J is TRBJ2-7; unclear D gene. V shed 2 bases and J shed 6 bases, with 8 bases lying between them. Germline values: CDR1 KGHSH, CDR2 LQKENI. The CDR3 runs 12 residues. The CDR3 is CASSPTPGEQYF. The CDR3 coding sequence is TGTGCCAGCTCACCAACCCCTGGCGAGCAGTACTTC.

The chain couples TRBV27 to TRBJ1-6; a weak D match, TRBD1 (5 bases). Trimming took off 7 bases at V and 0 bases at J, with 16 bases between the two ends. CDR1 is MNHEY, CDR2 SMNVEV, per germline (reference sequence). The CDR3 contains 17 residues. The CDR3 DNA reads TGTGCCAGCATGACCGAAGGGGCCGGCTCCTATAATTCACCCCTCCACTTT. Translating gives CASMTEGAGSYNSPLHF.

This rearrangement joins TRBV4-3 to TRBJ2-1; 8 bases fit TRBD2. The CDR3 consists of 17 residues. CDR1 LGHNA and CDR2 YSLEER come from the germline V gene. V gave up 4 bases and J gave up 9 bases; unmatched junction bases: 17. CDR3 nucleotide sequence: TGCGCCAGCAGCCCAACCCCGGTAATAGCGGGGAGGGGTGAGCAGTTCTTC. Protein: CASSPTPVIAGRGEQFF.

The V call is TRBV11-3, the J call TRBJ2-1, with 9 bases lining up with TRBD1. V gave up 2 bases and J gave up 5 bases; unmatched junction bases: 4. The CDR3 sequence is 15 residues long. The germline V gene has CDR1 SGHNT and CDR2 YENEEA. In DNA, the CDR3 is TGTGCCAGCAGCTTATCTGGACAGGGGAACAATGAGCAGTTCTTC. Translation gives CASSLSGQGNNEQFF.

The chain combines TRBV6-6 with TRBJ1-1; a weak D match, TRBD1 (6 bases). CDR3 length: 15 residues. The V gene's germline CDR1 is MNHNY and CDR2 SVGAGI (reference sequence). Deletions cut 5 bases from V and 1 base from J, with 14 bases between. The CDR3 coding sequence is TGTGCCAGCAGTACCTACTTACAGGGGAACACTGAAGCTTTCTTT. As protein: CASSTYLQGNTEAFF.